One TCR beta chain is described in this entry. The antigen is undetermined. A second PCR, run for roughly 7 to 11 cycles, used a sample-barcoded 5' primer plus a J-beta primer mix. TCRdb re-derived calls from the 5' RACE reads in MiXCR, one entry per CDR3 protein. The data show roughly 1,800,000 distinct CDR3 sequences, roughly 49% seen once. V was shortened by 1 base and J by 6 bases, with 14 bases between the two germline ends. The length of the CDR3 is 15 residues. Germline lookup yields CDR1 SGHTA and CDR2 FQGNSA. The sample belongs to a study of blood T cells in healthy people across ages. Whole-study results and caveats: The study found more naive CD4+ cells and higher diversity in long-lived than aged donors.

Sequenced sample: blood. This chain connects TRBV7-2 to TRBJ2-3; D gene unclear. This TCR was recovered from a middle-aged woman in good health. CDR3 sequence reads: CASSLVPAERDTQYF. As DNA, the CDR3 is TGTGCCAGCAGCTTAGTTCCGGCCGAGAGGGATACGCAGTATTTT.